The 24 T cell receptor beta chains listed next were all sequenced from one sample in a study of T cell clonality in common variable immunodeficiency. Whole-study findings and limits: Common variable immunodeficiency TCR beta sequences reportedly had fewer deletions and N-nucleotide insertions.

These receptors are not linked to any known antigen. The table came from immunoSEQ multiplex PCR; TCRdb's copy has only in-frame clones and leaves some out. The sample has around 30,000 clones, none seen only once; the top ten hold about 27%. The sequencing sample was made of peripheral blood mononuclear cells. The receptor set was obtained from a human donor with common variable immunodeficiency.

The table lists this clone with many counts. The CDR3 extends 3 residues past the end of the read, so its final part is completed from the germline J gene. This chain uses TRBV5-1 with TRBJ1-5; the D gene is possibly TRBD1 (6 bases). Germline V gene sequence: CDR1 SGHRS, CDR2 YFSETQ. Trimming took off 3 bases at V and 1 base at J, with 8 bases between the two ends. This CDR3 contains 14 residues. The CDR3 sequence: CASSSGQSNQPQHF. The sequenced part of the CDR3 DNA is TGCGCCAGCAGCTCGGGACAAAGCAATCAGCCC.

This clone was recorded many times. Sequencing ends 3 residues short of the CDR3 end; the germline J gene provides the rest. V usage is TRBV5-1 and J usage is TRBJ2-4, with TRBD2 identical over 8 bases. Germline values: CDR1 SGHRS, CDR2 YFSETQ. The CDR3 has 16 residues. V was pared by 0 bases and J by 8 bases, with 10 bases of the junction left unmatched. The CDR3 bases that were read are TGCGCCAGCAGCTTGGATAGTTCCGCGGGGGGCTACATT. Protein sequence: CASSLDSSAGGYI. The full CDR3 is CASSLDSSAGGYIQYF.

This clone was seen a handful of times. The read terminates 3 residues ahead of where the CDR3 ends, so the germline J gene completes it. V and J are TRBV30 and TRBJ1-6; D may be TRBD1 (6 bases). Germline CDR1 GTSNPN, CDR2 SVGIG (reference sequence). Trimming took off 1 base at V and 7 bases at J, with 20 bases between the two ends. The CDR3 length is 17 residues. Here the CDR3 reads CAWSEDPTGLLNSPLHF. The sequenced CDR3 bases are TGTGCCTGGAGTGAAGATCCTACAGGGTTGTTGAATTCACCC.

This clone was recorded a few times. With the read ending 3 residues before the CDR3 end, the germline J gene is used to fill in that end. The chain joins TRBV6-2 or TRBV6-3 to TRBJ2-5, with 7 positions matching TRBD2. The CDR3 loop spans 15 amino acids. V lost 2 bases to trimming and J lost 4 bases; unmatched junction nucleotides: 7. The V gene's germline CDR1 is MNHEY and CDR2 SVGEGT. The CDR3 here is CASSYNSGSGETQYF. The covered CDR3 bases are TGTGCCAGCAGTTACAATAGCGGGTCGGGAGAGACC.

There are many counts of this clone. The read terminates 3 residues ahead of where the CDR3 ends, so the germline J gene completes it. The rearrangement uses TRBV5-4 and TRBJ1-4; maybe TRBD1 (5 bases). This CDR3 comprises 14 residues. Trimming pared 6 bases from V and 5 bases from J, leaving 14 bases between. Germline V gene data show CDR1 as SGHNT and CDR2 as YYREEE (reference sequence). The DNA read from the CDR3 is TGTGCCAGCACCTCTATCGACAGCAATGAAAAA. Its protein is CASTSIDSNEK. The complete CDR3 sequence is CASTSIDSNEKLFF.

This clone turned up a few times. The sequence runs out 3 residues before the end of the CDR3; the remainder is reconstructed from the germline J gene. Other DNA sequences in this sample translate to the same CDR3. This rearrangement joins TRBV18 to TRBJ1-1; D is unresolved. Germline V lookup: CDR1 KGHSH, CDR2 LQKENI. The CDR3 is made up of 14 amino acids. The ends were cut back, 3 bases at V and 1 base at J, with 9 bases in the middle. The part of the CDR3 DNA that was read is TGTGCCAGCTCACCCGGGGTGACGAACACTGAA. It encodes CASSPGVTNTE. The full CDR3 is CASSPGVTNTEAFF.

This clone has just a few counts. A far larger clone is a single base away, which makes a read error likely. This CDR3 reads CASSLSAGGMGNTIYF. CDR3 bases read: TGTGCCAGCAGCCTGTCCGCCGGGGGTATGGGAAACACC. The chain joins TRBV7-3 to TRBJ1-3; D may be TRBD1 (5 bases). The read is 3 residues too short to cover the CDR3 end, so that end is filled in from the germline J gene. Germline CDR1 reads SGHTA; CDR2 reads FQGTGA. This CDR3 has 16 amino acids. Trimming removed 5 bases from V and 4 bases from J, with 18 bases in between.

As to this clone: The CDR3 is cut off 3 residues early in the read; its end comes from the germline J gene. The rearrangement links TRBV7-2 to TRBJ2-2; 9 bases map to TRBD2. V shed 5 bases and J 7 bases; nucleotides not matched to a gene: 5. The germline V gene encodes CDR1 SGHTA and CDR2 FQGNSA. The CDR3 loop spans 14 amino acids. CDR3 sequence reads: CASSPSGMGGELFF. The CDR3 DNA, read in part, is TGTGCCAGCAGCCCTAGCGGGATGGGCGGGGAG.

Ten or more counts support this clone. The observed sequence ends 3 residues before the CDR3 terminus, with the missing tail filled in from the germline J gene. The chain links TRBV10-3 to TRBJ2-1; 7 nucleotides agree with TRBD2. Trimming took 6 bases from V and 9 from J; bases not matched to a gene: 14. The CDR3 is 15 amino acids. CDR1 is ENHRY, CDR2 SYGVKD, per germline. The covered CDR3 bases are TGTGCCATCAGATCGTCCGGGACTATAAGGGGTGAG. It encodes CAIRSSGTIRGE. In full, the CDR3 reads CAIRSSGTIRGEQFF.

This clone was picked up many times. Read data end 3 residues before the CDR3 end; the end is taken from the germline J gene. The gene calls are TRBV19 and TRBJ1-1; tentatively, D is TRBD1 (6 bases). The CDR3 is 14 amino acids. Looked up from germline, CDR1 is LNHDA and CDR2 is SQIVND (reference sequence). The covered CDR3 bases are TGTGCCAGTAGTGCTCCCCCAAGGACAGAGGAA. Protein product: CASSAPPRTEE. The whole CDR3 sequence is CASSAPPRTEEAFF.

This clone was seen repeatedly, ten times or more. Read data end 3 residues before the CDR3 end; the end is taken from the germline J gene. The chain has TRBV20-1 and TRBJ2-1, with D possibly being TRBD2 (6 bases). Germline V gives CDR1 DFQATT, CDR2 SNEGSKA (reference sequence). This CDR3 has 16 amino acids. V lost 3 bases to trimming and J lost 3 bases, with 18 bases between them. This chain's CDR3 is CSASSFGAGNYNEQFF. Partial CDR3 DNA: TGCAGTGCTAGTTCCTTCGGAGCGGGTAACTACAATGAG.

This clone was observed a handful of times. The read stops 3 residues short of the end of the CDR3; the missing end is completed from the germline J gene. The V call is TRBV19, the J call TRBJ1-4; a possible D gene is TRBD1 (5 bases). Germline loops: CDR1 LNHDA, CDR2 SQIVND (reference sequence). Trimming pared 5 bases from V and 8 bases from J, leaving 18 bases between. The length of the CDR3 is 15 residues. The DNA read from the CDR3 is TGTGCCAGTAGTCACTTTGGAGGGGTCAAGGAAAAA. Translation: CASSHFGGVKEK. The full CDR3 protein is CASSHFGGVKEKLFF. Combining the CDR3 with reference TRBV19 and TRBJ1-4 gives the whole variable domain DGGITQSPKYLFRKEGQNVTLSCEQNLNHDAMYWYRQDPGQGLRLIYYSQIVNDFQKGDIAEGYSVSREKKESFPLTVTSAQKNPTAFYLCASSHFGGVKEKLFFGSGTQLSVL.

This clone was observed a handful of times. The CDR3 end falls 3 residues outside the read, so it is completed with the germline J gene. The chain is built from TRBV30 and TRBJ2-7; TRBD1 matches at 7 bases. The V gene end was trimmed by 4 bases and the J gene end by 3 bases; junction bases not matched to a gene: 9. This CDR3 comprises 14 residues. The V gene's germline CDR1 is GTSNPN and CDR2 SVGIG (reference sequence). Incomplete CDR3 DNA: TGTGCCTGGAAATACAGGGGACGGCACTACGAG. Protein product: CAWKYRGRHYE. The full CDR3 protein reads CAWKYRGRHYEQYF.

This clone showed up many times. The CDR3 end lies 3 residues beyond the end of the read and is filled in from the germline J gene. The chain carries TRBV5-1 and TRBJ2-7; no reliable D call. Germline CDR1 SGHRS, CDR2 YFSETQ. Trimming left V 4 bases short and J 4 bases short, with 6 bases between. This CDR3 is built from 11 residues. CDR3 sequence reads: CASSLGYEQYF. Partial CDR3 DNA: TGCGCCAGCAGCCTCGGGTACGAG. Full variable domain (missing parts from reference TRBV5-1 and TRBJ2-7): KAGVTQTPRYLIKTRGQQVTLSCSPISGHRSVSWYQQTPGQGLQFLFEYFSETQRNKGNFPGRFSGRQFSNSRSEMNVSTLELGDSALYLCASSLGYEQYFGPGTRLTVT.

This clone was detected ten times or more. The sequenced fragment ends 3 residues before the CDR3 boundary, so the rest is inferred from the germline J gene. This chain joins TRBV5-1 and TRBJ1-2; no definite D call. The CDR3 covers 14 residues. CDR1 is SGHRS and CDR2 is YFSETQ in the germline V gene. V lost 0 bases, J lost 3 bases, and 9 bases lay in between. The covered CDR3 bases are TGCGCCAGCAGCTTGGCGGGTTGGGACTATGGC. Amino acid sequence: CASSLAGWDYG. Given in full, the CDR3 is CASSLAGWDYGYTF.

This clone was recorded a few times. The CDR3 is CSVGGGTVSYEQYF. The CDR3 DNA, read in part, is TGCAGCGTTGGAGGAGGGACAGTCTCCTACGAG. The rearrangement uses TRBV29-1 and TRBJ2-7, with D maybe TRBD1 (7 bases). The read terminates 3 residues before the CDR3 end, so the remaining end is supplied by the germline J gene. The V gene's germline CDR1 is SQVTM and CDR2 ANQGSEA. The CDR3 runs to 14 residues. Trimming left V 4 bases short and J 0 bases short, with 13 bases between.

With respect to this clone: The sequence runs out 3 residues before the end of the CDR3; the remainder is reconstructed from the germline J gene. V is TRBV6-2 or TRBV6-3 and J is TRBJ2-1, with 10 bases lining up with TRBD2. The V segment lost 6 bases and the J segment 3 bases; nucleotides outside the gene matches: 2. Germline V gene data show CDR1 as MNHEY and CDR2 as SVGEGT. The CDR3 extends over 14 amino acids. CDR3: CASSGLAVYNEQFF. The covered CDR3 bases are TGTGCCAGCAGCGGACTAGCGGTCTACAATGAG.

This clone occurred a few times. The sequenced fragment ends 3 residues before the CDR3 boundary, so the rest is inferred from the germline J gene. The rearrangement links TRBV7-2 to TRBJ1-5; no clear D. The CDR3 has 12 amino acids. Trimming removed 5 bases from V and 3 bases from J, with 5 bases in between. Germline CDR1 and CDR2: SGHTA and FQGNSA. This chain's CDR3 is CASSQNNQPQHF. CDR3 bases read: TGTGCCAGCAGCCAGAACAATCAGCCC.

This clone was found many times. The sequence runs out 3 residues before the end of the CDR3; the remainder is reconstructed from the germline J gene. The gene calls are TRBV11-2 and TRBJ2-7; TRBD1 matches 9 bases. Germline-derived CDR1 and CDR2 are SGHAT and FQNNGV. Trimming took 3 bases from V and 3 from J; bases not matched to a gene: 6. The CDR3 is made up of 15 amino acids. The CDR3 DNA, read in part, is TGTGCCAGCAGCTTTTCGCCGGACAGGGGCTACGAG. Protein product: CASSFSPDRGYE. The full CDR3 protein reads CASSFSPDRGYEQYF.

With respect to this clone: The read terminates 3 residues ahead of where the CDR3 ends, so the germline J gene completes it. The chain links TRBV7-2 to TRBJ2-2, with D unresolved. V was trimmed by 4 bases and J by 6 bases, leaving 9 bases between them. There are 13 residues in the CDR3. Germline loops: CDR1 SGHTA, CDR2 FQGNSA. The CDR3 sequence is CASSSGIAGELFF. CDR3 DNA (partial): TGTGCCAGCAGCTCAGGTATCGCCGGGGAG.

This clone was counted between two and nine times. Read data end 3 residues before the CDR3 end; the end is taken from the germline J gene. The chain carries TRBV7-9 and TRBJ2-7, with D maybe TRBD2 (6 bases). CDR3 length equals 15 residues. Germline-derived CDR1 and CDR2 are SEHNR and FQNEAQ (reference sequence). V dropped 1 base and J dropped 3 bases, with 13 bases sitting between them. The sequenced CDR3 bases are TGTGCCAGCAGCTTAGATAGAGGAGGGTTCTACGAG. Its translation: CASSLDRGGFYE. The entire CDR3 sequence reads CASSLDRGGFYEQYF.

This clone was detected a few times. The read terminates 3 residues ahead of where the CDR3 ends, so the germline J gene completes it. The V gene is TRBV2, the J gene TRBJ1-4; no clear D gene. The CDR3 sequence is 13 residues long. Per germline, CDR1 SNHLY and CDR2 FYNNEI. V lost 6 bases, J lost 1 base, and 6 bases lay in between. This CDR3 reads CASSGETNEKLFF. The DNA read from the CDR3 is TGTGCCAGCAGCGGGGAAACTAATGAAAAA.

As for this clone: The CDR3 end falls 3 residues outside the read, so it is completed with the germline J gene. The chain has TRBV7-6 and TRBJ2-2, with 7 bases lining up with TRBD2. CDR1 and CDR2 from the germline V gene are SGHVS and FNYEAQ. The CDR3 is made up of 17 amino acids. V lost 5 bases to trimming and J lost 0 bases; unmatched junction nucleotides: 9. Partial CDR3 DNA: TGTGCCAGCAGCCTCGACCTAGCGGAAGCGAACACCGGGGAG. Protein sequence: CASSLDLAEANTGE. The entire CDR3 is CASSLDLAEANTGELFF.

This clone was recorded a few times. The observed sequence ends 3 residues before the CDR3 terminus, with the missing tail filled in from the germline J gene. This chain uses TRBV19 with TRBJ1-1, with D tentatively TRBD1 (5 bases). The germline V and J ends were trimmed by 4 bases and 5 bases, with 11 bases remaining between them. Germline assignment: CDR1 LNHDA and CDR2 SQIVND (reference sequence). The CDR3 sequence is 13 residues long. CDR3 DNA (partial): TGTGCCAGTAGTACTTCAGGGAAAACTGAA. Its translation: CASSTSGKTE. The full CDR3 is CASSTSGKTEAFF.